This TCR beta chain was obtained from a study of T cells after yellow fever vaccination. About the study: The authors prepared low-cell-number fractions using SMART-Seq v4 Ultra Low Input. Study-wide results and limits: Only a minor proportion of clonotypes was detected across both CD4 and CD8 compartments. One caveat is that FACS-sorted repertoires could contain abundant clonotypes contaminating from the bulk population.

This CDR3 is built from 15 residues. The germline V gene encodes CDR1 SEHNR and CDR2 FQNEAQ (reference sequence). V lost 5 bases to trimming and J lost 6 bases, with 18 bases between them. This clonotype appeared many times. Its specificity is not known. Template-switching 5'RACE yielded the TCR cDNA; a universal primer site and UMIs were added in the process. MiXCR, applied by TCRdb to the 5' RACE reads, yields one record per CDR3 protein. The repertoire includes fewer than 150,000 distinct CDR3 sequences, roughly 7.9% of them detected once, and 2.5% to 3.5% sits in the top ten. The V and J genes are TRBV7-9 and TRBJ2-3; possibly TRBD1 for D (5 bases). The TCR originated in a man aged 18 to 29 who received the YFV17D yellow fever vaccine. The source material was CD4+ T cells sorted from PBMCs, sampled approximately 40 days after the first yellow fever vaccination. CDR3 sequence (DNA): TGTGCCAGCAGCGTAAGCCGGACATCCAGGGATACGCAGTATTTT. As protein: CASSVSRTSRDTQYF.